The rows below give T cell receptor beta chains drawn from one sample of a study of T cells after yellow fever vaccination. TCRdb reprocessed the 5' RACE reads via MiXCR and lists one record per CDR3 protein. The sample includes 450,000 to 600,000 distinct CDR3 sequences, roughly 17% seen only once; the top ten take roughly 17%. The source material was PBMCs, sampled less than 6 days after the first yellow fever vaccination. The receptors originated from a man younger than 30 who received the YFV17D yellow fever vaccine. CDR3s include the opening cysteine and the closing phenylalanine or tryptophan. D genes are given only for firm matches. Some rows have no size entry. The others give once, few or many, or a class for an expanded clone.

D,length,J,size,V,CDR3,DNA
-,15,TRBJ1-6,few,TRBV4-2,CASSQGGGVNSPLHF,TGTGCCAGCAGCCAAGGGGGGGGGGTCAACTCACCCCTCCACTTT
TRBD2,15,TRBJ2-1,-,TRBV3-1,CASNMLAGSKNEQFF,TGTGCCAGCAATATGCTAGCGGGGTCGAAGAATGAGCAGTTCTTC
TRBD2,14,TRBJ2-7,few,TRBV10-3,CAISDSGGAGEQYF,TGTGCCATCAGTGACAGCGGGGGGGCGGGCGAGCAGTACTTC
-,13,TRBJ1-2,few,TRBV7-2,CASSMDINYGYTF,TGTGCCAGCAGCATGGATATTAACTATGGCTACACCTTC
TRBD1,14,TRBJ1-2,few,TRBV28,CASSLSDRGYGYTF,TGTGCCAGCAGTTTGTCGGACAGGGGGTATGGCTACACCTTC
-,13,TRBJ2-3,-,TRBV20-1,CSAREAVTDTQYF,TGCAGTGCTAGAGAGGCGGTAACAGATACGCAGTATTTT
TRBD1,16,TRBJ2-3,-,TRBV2,CASVERDRRGTDTQYF,TGTGCCAGCGTCGAGAGGGACAGAAGGGGCACAGATACGCAGTATTTT
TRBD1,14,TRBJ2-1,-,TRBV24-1,CATSGPDREDEQFF,TGTGCCACCAGTGGACCGGACAGGGAAGATGAGCAGTTCTTC
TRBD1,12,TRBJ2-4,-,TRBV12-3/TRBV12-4,CASTRTGNIQYF,TGTGCCAGCACCCGGACAGGGAACATTCAGTACTTC
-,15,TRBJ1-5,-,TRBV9,CASSVESRVGQPQHF,TGTGCCAGCAGCGTAGAATCCAGGGTCGGGCAGCCCCAGCATTTT
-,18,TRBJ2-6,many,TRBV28,CASSLAGGSSSGANVLTF,TGTGCCAGCAGTTTGGCAGGGGGGTCTTCTTCTGGGGCCAACGTCCTGACTTTC
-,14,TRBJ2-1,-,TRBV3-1,CATTRGRGIGEQFF,TGTGCCACCACCAGGGGAAGGGGAATAGGTGAGCAGTTCTTC
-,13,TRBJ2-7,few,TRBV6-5,CASSSGQLYEQYF,TGTGCCAGCAGTTCCGGACAGCTCTACGAGCAGTACTTC
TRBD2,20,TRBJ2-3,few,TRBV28,CASSLSWSSGGASGTDTQYF,TGTGCCAGCAGTTTAAGTTGGTCTAGCGGGGGGGCAAGCGGCACAGATACGCAGTATTTT
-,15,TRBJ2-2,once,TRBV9,CASSATVLGAGELFF,TGTGCCAGCAGTGCCACTGTCTTGGGTGCCGGGGAGCTGTTTTTT
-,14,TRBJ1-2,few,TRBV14,CASSPFEGRYGYTF,TGTGCCAGCAGCCCCTTTGAGGGGCGCTATGGCTACACCTTC
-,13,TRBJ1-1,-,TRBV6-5,CASSYRVAGEAFF,TGTGCGAGCAGTTACCGCGTCGCAGGCGAAGCTTTCTTT
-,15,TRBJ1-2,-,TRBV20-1,CSARDPVAAVYGYTF,TGCAGTGCTAGAGATCCCGTGGCAGCCGTCTATGGCTACACCTTC
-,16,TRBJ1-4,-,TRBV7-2,CASSLISGRVYEKLFF,TGTGCCAGCAGCTTAATCTCTGGCCGAGTTTATGAAAAACTGTTTTTT
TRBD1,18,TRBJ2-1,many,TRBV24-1,CATSAQGVSDESYNEQFF,TGTGCCACCAGTGCACAGGGGGTAAGTGACGAATCTTACAATGAGCAGTTCTTC
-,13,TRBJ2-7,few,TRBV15,CATSRLQGYEQYF,TGTGCCACCAGCAGGCTACAGGGCTACGAGCAGTACTTC
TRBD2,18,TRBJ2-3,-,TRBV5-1,CASSPEGTSGGVADTQYF,TGCGCCAGCAGCCCGGAGGGGACTAGCGGGGGAGTGGCAGATACGCAGTATTTT
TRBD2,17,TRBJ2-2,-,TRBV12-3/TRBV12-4,CASRGQAGGTNTGELFF,TGTGCCAGCAGGGGGCAAGCGGGGGGTACGAACACCGGGGAGCTGTTTTTT
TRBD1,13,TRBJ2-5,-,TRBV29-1,CSGTGIGQETQYF,TGCAGCGGGACAGGGATAGGGCAAGAGACCCAGTACTTC
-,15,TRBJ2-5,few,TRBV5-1,CASSLGPGAQETQYF,TGCGCCAGCAGCTTGGGGCCGGGGGCCCAAGAGACCCAGTACTTC
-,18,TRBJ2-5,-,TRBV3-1,CTFSLDGGGTLGQETQYF,TGTACCTTCAGCCTAGACGGCGGGGGCACCCTGGGGCAAGAGACCCAGTACTTC
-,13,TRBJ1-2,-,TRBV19,CASSPIGVYGYTF,TGTGCCAGTAGCCCAATCGGAGTCTATGGCTACACCTTC
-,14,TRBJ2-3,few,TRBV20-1,CSASWASSTDTQYF,TGCAGTGCTAGCTGGGCCTCTAGCACAGATACGCAGTATTTT
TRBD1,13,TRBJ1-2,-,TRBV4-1,CASSQGTRDRVLF,TGCGCCAGCAGCCAAGGAACCCGGGACAGGGTGCTATTC
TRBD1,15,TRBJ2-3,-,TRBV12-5,CASIETGASADTQYF,TGTGCTAGTATAGAAACAGGGGCTTCGGCAGATACGCAGTATTTT
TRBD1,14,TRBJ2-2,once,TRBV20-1,CSAGGTGPTGELFF,TGCAGTGCTGGAGGGACAGGGCCCACCGGGGAGCTGTTTTTT
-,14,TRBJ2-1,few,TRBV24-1,CATSRGSSYNEQFF,TGTGCCACCAGTCGGGGGAGCTCCTACAATGAGCAGTTCTTC
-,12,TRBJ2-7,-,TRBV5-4,CASSTGRYEQYF,TGTGCCAGCAGCACAGGGCGGTACGAGCAGTACTTC
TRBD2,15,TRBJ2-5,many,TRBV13,CASSYPGTSHETQYF,TGTGCCAGCAGCTATCCCGGGACTAGCCACGAGACCCAGTACTTC
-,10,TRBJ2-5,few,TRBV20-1,CSAAGETQYF,TGCAGTGCGGCGGGGGAGACCCAGTACTTC
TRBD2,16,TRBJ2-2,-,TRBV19,CASSMGRVEEAGELFF,TGTGCCAGTAGTATGGGGAGGGTAGAGGAGGCCGGGGAGCTGTTTTTT
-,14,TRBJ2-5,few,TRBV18,CASSPAGQQETQYF,TGTGCCAGCTCACCAGCGGGGCAGCAAGAGACCCAGTACTTC
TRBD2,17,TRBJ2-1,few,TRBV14,CASSLIAGISSYNEQFF,TGTGCCAGCAGCCTCATAGCGGGGATTAGCTCCTACAATGAGCAGTTCTTC
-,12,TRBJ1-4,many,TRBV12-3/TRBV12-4,CASSLAGEKLFF,TGTGCCAGCAGTTTAGCTGGTGAAAAACTGTTTTTT
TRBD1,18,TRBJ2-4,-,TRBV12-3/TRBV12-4,CASSSGGHLGGAKNIQYF,TGTGCCAGCAGTTCAGGGGGCCACTTGGGGGGAGCCAAAAACATTCAGTACTTC
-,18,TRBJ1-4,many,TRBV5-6,CASSSLLTDKATNEKLFF,TGTGCCAGCAGCTCCCTACTGACAGACAAGGCAACTAATGAAAAACTGTTTTTT
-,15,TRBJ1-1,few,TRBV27,CASSSDSWGPRRAFF,TGTGCCAGCAGTTCAGACAGTTGGGGTCCCCGAAGAGCTTTCTTT
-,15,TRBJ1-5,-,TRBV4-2,CASSRSTGGDQPQHF,TGTGCCAGCAGCCGATCAACAGGAGGGGATCAGCCCCAGCATTTT
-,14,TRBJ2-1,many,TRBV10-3,CAISVGITYNEQFF,TGTGCCATCAGTGTGGGGATCACCTACAATGAGCAGTTCTTC
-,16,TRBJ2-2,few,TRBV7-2,CASSFSHVANTGELFF,TGTGCCAGCAGCTTCTCACATGTCGCGAACACCGGGGAGCTGTTTTTT
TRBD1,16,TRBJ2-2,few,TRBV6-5,CASSYSGQGNTGELFF,TGTGCCAGCAGTTACTCGGGACAGGGGAACACCGGGGAGCTGTTTTTT
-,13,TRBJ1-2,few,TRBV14,CASSRRDSTSYTF,TGTGCCAGCAGCAGGCGGGACTCCACTAGCTACACCTTC
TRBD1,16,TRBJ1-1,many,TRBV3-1,CASSRNEQDRGGEAFF,TGTGCCAGCAGCCGAAACGAACAAGACAGGGGTGGTGAAGCTTTCTTT
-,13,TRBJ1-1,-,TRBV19,CASNLLGNTEAFF,TGTGCCAGTAACCTACTAGGGAACACTGAAGCTTTCTTT
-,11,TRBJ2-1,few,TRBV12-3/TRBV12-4,CASSLAAEEFF,TGTGCCAGCAGTTTAGCCGCGGAGGAGTTCTTC
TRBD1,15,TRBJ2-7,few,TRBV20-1,CSARDTRDRAYEQYF,TGCAGTGCTAGAGACACCCGGGACAGGGCATACGAGCAGTACTTC
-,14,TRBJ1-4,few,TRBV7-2,CASSYTGTNEKLFF,TGTGCCAGCAGCTATACAGGGACGAATGAAAAACTGTTTTTT
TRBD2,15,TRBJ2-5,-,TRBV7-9,CASSPPGTSQETQYF,TGTGCCAGCAGCCCGCCCGGGACTAGCCAAGAGACCCAGTACTTC
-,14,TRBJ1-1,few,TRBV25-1,CASSARADGTEAFF,TGTGCCAGCAGTGCCCGGGCCGACGGCACTGAAGCTTTCTTT
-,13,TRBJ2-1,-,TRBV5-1,CASSLVWDNEQFF,TGCGCCAGCAGCTTGGTTTGGGACAATGAGCAGTTCTTC
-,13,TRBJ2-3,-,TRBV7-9,CASSLSLRDTQYF,TGTGCCAGCAGCTTAAGCTTGCGAGATACGCAGTATTTT
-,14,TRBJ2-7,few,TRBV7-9,CASSSGEMSYEQYF,TGTGCCAGCAGCTCTGGGGAAATGAGCTACGAGCAGTACTTC